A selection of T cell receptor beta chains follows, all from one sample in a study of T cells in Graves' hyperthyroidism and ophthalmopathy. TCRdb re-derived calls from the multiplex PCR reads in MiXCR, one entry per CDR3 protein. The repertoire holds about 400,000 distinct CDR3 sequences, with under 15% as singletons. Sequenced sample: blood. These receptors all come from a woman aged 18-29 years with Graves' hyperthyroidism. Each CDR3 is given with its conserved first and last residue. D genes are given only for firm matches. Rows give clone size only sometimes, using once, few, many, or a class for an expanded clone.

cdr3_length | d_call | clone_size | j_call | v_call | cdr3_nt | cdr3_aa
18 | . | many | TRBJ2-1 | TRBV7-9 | TGTGCCAGCAGGGATTATCGGTTGCGGGTGAGCTCCTACAATGAGCAGTTCTTC | CASRDYRLRVSSYNEQFF
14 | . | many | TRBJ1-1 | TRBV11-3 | TGTGCCAGCAGCCCCCGACAGACGAACACTGAAGCTTTCTTT | CASSPRQTNTEAFF
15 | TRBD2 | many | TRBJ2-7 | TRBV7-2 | TGTGCCAGCAGCTTAAGTAGCGGGGGGCTTTACGAGCAGTACTTC | CASSLSSGGLYEQYF
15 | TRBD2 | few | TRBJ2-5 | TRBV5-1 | TGCGCCAGCAGCACGAACGGTAGCGGGGGGAAGACCCAGTACTTC | CASSTNGSGGKTQYF
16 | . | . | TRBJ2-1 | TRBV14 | TGTGCCAGCAACCAAGTGGAAGGGTCCAGCTACAATGAGCAGTTCTTC | CASNQVEGSSYNEQFF
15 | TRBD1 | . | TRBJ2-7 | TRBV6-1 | TGTGCCAGCAGCTTCCAGGACAGGGGGCTGTACGAGCAGTACTTC | CASSFQDRGLYEQYF
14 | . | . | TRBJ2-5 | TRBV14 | TGTGCCAGCAGCCATAGTCCCGACCAAGAGACCCAGTGCTTC | CASSHSPDQETQCF
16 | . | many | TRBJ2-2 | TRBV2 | TGTGCCAGCAGCCCTAGGCGGCGGGGGCACACCGGGGAGCTGTTTTTT | CASSPRRRGHTGELFF
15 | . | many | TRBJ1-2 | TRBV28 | TGTGCCAGTTCCTTATTGACGTACTCTTTCTATGGCTACACCTTC | CASSLLTYSFYGYTF
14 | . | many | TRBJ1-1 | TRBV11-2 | TGTGCCAGCAGCTCTTCGGACACGAACACTGAAGCTTTCTTT | CASSSSDTNTEAFF
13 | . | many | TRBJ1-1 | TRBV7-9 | TGTGCCAGCAGCTTAGGAGATAACAGGGTCGCTTTCTTT | CASSLGDNRVAFF
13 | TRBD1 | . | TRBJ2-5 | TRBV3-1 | TGTGCCAGCAACCGAGACAGGGTAGAGACCCAGTACTTC | CASNRDRVETQYF
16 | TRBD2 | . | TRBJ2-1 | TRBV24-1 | TGTGCCACCAGCCCTACTAGCGACTTGAGGGGCAATGAGCAGCTCTTC | CATSPTSDLRGNEQLF
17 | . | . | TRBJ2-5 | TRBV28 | TGTGCCAGCAGTTCGAGCTGGACGGGGAGTCCCCAGGAGACCCAGTACTTC | CASSSSWTGSPQETQYF
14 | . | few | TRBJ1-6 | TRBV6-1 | TGTGCCAGCAGTCCCCGGGGTCTCCAGTCACCCCTCCACTTT | CASSPRGLQSPLHF
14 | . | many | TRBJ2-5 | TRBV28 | TGTGCCAGCAGTTTATCACGGGGGCTTACGAACCAGTACTTC | CASSLSRGLTNQYF
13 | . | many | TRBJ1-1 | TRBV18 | TGTGCCAGCTCACAGGGGAGAGAAACTGAAGCTTTCTTT | CASSQGRETEAFF
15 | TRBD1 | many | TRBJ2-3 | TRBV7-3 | TGTGCCAGCAGGCGACAGGGGGAGGGCACAGATACGCAGTATTTT | CASRRQGEGTDTQYF
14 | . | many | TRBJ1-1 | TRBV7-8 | TGTGCCAGCCAACTCATCCCCGCGGACACTGAAGCTTTCTTT | CASQLIPADTEAFF
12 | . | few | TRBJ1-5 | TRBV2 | TGTGCCAGCAGTGTAGAGGATCAGCCCCAGCATTTT | CASSVEDQPQHF
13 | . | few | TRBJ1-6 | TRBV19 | TGTGCCAGCAGGGAGTCTTATAATTCACCCCTCCACTTT | CASRESYNSPLHF
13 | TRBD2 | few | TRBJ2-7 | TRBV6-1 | TGTGCCAGCACCTCGGGACTAGCGGAGGAGCAGTACTTC | CASTSGLAEEQYF
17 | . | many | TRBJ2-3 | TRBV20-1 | TGCAGTGCTAACAACCGTCGGACCCAAGGATGGGGAGATACGCAGTATTTT | CSANNRRTQGWGDTQYF
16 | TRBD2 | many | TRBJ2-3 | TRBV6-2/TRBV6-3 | TGTGCCAGCACAAGACTAGCGGGGGGGGACATAGGTACGCAGTATTTT | CASTRLAGGDIGTQYF
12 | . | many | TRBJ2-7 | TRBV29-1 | TGCAGCGTTGAACACCCGAGTGGGGAGCAGTACTTC | CSVEHPSGEQYF
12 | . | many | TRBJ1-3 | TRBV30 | TGTGCCTGGAGGGCGGATGGAAACACCATATATTTT | CAWRADGNTIYF
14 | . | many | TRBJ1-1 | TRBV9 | TGTGCCAGCAGCGGCTCGGGGGAGAACACTGAAGCTTTCTTT | CASSGSGENTEAFF
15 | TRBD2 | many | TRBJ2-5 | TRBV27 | TGTGCCAGCAGTCCCTCGGGGGGGGTTCAAGAGACCCAGTACTTC | CASSPSGGVQETQYF